Below, 20 T cell receptor beta chains from the same sample are listed, as sequenced in a study of T cells in Graves' hyperthyroidism and ophthalmopathy. TCR beta CDR3 region amplification was performed from RNA transcripts. First-round RT-PCR of the TCR CDR3 relied on the HTBI primer set. TCRdb fed the multiplex PCR reads into MiXCR, producing one record per CDR3 protein. The table has 500,000 to 800,000 distinct CDR3 sequences, 45% seen once. Sequenced material: peripheral blood or thyroid tissue (not recorded which). All receptors derive from an adult man with Graves' disease, either hyperthyroidism or ophthalmopathy (not recorded which).

A remark on this clonotype: A read error may produce the germline difference seen at one junction end. The chain is built from TRBV24-1 and TRBJ1-1; D is ambiguous. The germline V gene encodes CDR1 KGHDR and CDR2 SFDVKD. This CDR3 comprises 16 residues. The CDR3 loop reads CASSPAPTRPNTEAFF. CDR3 nucleotides: TGTGCCAGCAGTCCCGCCCCAACACGGCCGAACACTGAAGCTTTCTTT.

The rearrangement joins TRBV7-3 to TRBJ2-3; tentative D call: TRBD2 (5 bases). The CDR3 extends over 15 amino acids. Trimming took 2 bases from V and 1 from J, leaving 10 bases between them. Germline V gene sequence: CDR1 SGHTA, CDR2 FQGTGA. CDR3 residues: CASSLPEGRTDTQYF. CDR3 sequence (DNA): TGTGCCAGCAGCTTACCTGAGGGCCGCACAGATACGCAGTATTTT.

Note on this clonotype: A read error is possible here, since a much larger clone lies one base away. The chain carries TRBV10-1 and TRBJ2-5; TRBD1 aligns across 8 bases. Germline V gene data show CDR1 as WNHNN and CDR2 as SYGVQD (reference sequence). CDR3 length: 15 amino acids. As DNA, the CDR3 is TGCGCCATCAGTGAGTTGCCAGGGGGCGTAGAGACCCAGTACTTC. This sequence encodes CAISELPGGVETQYF.

This clonotype was detected ten times or more. CDR3 DNA sequence: TGCAGCGGGGGGGCAGAGACCCAGTACTTC. Residues: CSGGAETQYF. This chain uses TRBV29-1 with TRBJ2-5; D may match TRBD1 or TRBD2 (6 bases each). Trimming cost V 7 bases and J 4 bases, with 7 bases left between them. Germline CDR1 and CDR2: SQVTM and ANQGSEA. This CDR3 comprises 10 residues. The whole variable domain, filled in from reference TRBV29-1 and TRBJ2-5, reads SAVISQKPSRDICQRGTSLTIQCQVDSQVTMMFWYRQQPGQSLTLIATANQGSEATYESGFVIDKFPISRPNLTFSTLTVSNMSPEDSSIYLCSGGAETQYFGPGTRLLVL.

In its sample, this clonotype was seen a few times. V and J are TRBV5-1 and TRBJ1-6, with D possibly TRBD1 on 6 matching bases. CDR1 and CDR2 (germline): SGHRS, YFSETQ. The CDR3 sequence is 16 residues long. With 2 bases removed from V and 4 bases from J, the gap between germline ends came to 13 bases. The CDR3 spells CASSLLGQIYNSPLHF. DNA of the CDR3: TGCGCCAGCAGCTTACTAGGACAGATATATAATTCACCCCTCCACTTT.

The V call is TRBV25-1, the J call TRBJ2-2; D not resolved. CDR3 size: 13 residues. The germline V gene has CDR1 MGHDK and CDR2 SYGVNS. V gave up 4 bases and J gave up 6 bases, with 9 bases separating them. CDR3 residues: CASSVIRSGELFF. The CDR3 region has the DNA TGTGCCAGCAGTGTAATTCGGTCCGGGGAGCTGTTTTTT.

The V and J genes are TRBV2 and TRBJ1-4; 9 nucleotides align to TRBD1. Germline V lookup: CDR1 SNHLY, CDR2 FYNNEI. With V trimmed by 5 bases and J by 8 bases, 9 bases remained unmatched. CDR3 length: 15 residues. This chain's CDR3 is CASSRDRDHAEKLFF. The CDR3 bases are TGTGCCAGCAGTCGGGACAGGGATCATGCGGAAAAACTGTTTTTT. The full variable domain, rest sourced from reference TRBV2 and TRBJ1-4, is EPEVTQTPSHQVTQMGQEVILRCVPISNHLYFYWYRQILGQKVEFLVSFYNNEISEKSEIFDDQFSVERPDGSNFTLKIRSTKLEDSAMYFCASSRDRDHAEKLFFGSGTQLSVL.

A note on this clonotype: Since the CDR3 does not end with the conserved phenylalanine or tryptophan, this likely comes from a read error. The chain couples TRBV19 to TRBJ1-2, with a tentative D call TRBD1 (6 bases). CDR3 length: 16 amino acids. Deletions cut 7 bases from V and 2 bases from J, with 20 bases between. Germline V CDR1 and CDR2: LNHDA, SQIVND (reference sequence). This CDR3 is CASMRTDLWWNYGYTL. The DNA of the CDR3 is TGTGCCAGTATGAGGACAGACCTTTGGTGGAACTATGGCTACACCCTC.

This clonotype was recorded many times. The chain combines TRBV29-1 with TRBJ1-5; tentatively, D is TRBD1 (5 bases). Germline V gene lookup returns CDR1 SQVTM and CDR2 ANQGSEA. The CDR3 is 12 amino acids. The V end was cut by 7 bases, the J end by 3 bases, with 10 bases between. In DNA, the CDR3 is TGCAGCGCCGGGACCCACAATCAGCCCCAGCATTTT. Translation: CSAGTHNQPQHF.

V is TRBV7-9 and J is TRBJ1-2; D is possibly TRBD1 (6 bases). Trimming shortened V by 6 bases and J by 10 bases, and 21 bases separated the two germline ends. Germline values: CDR1 SEHNR, CDR2 FQNEAQ (reference sequence). The CDR3 extends over 14 amino acids. In nucleotides, the CDR3 is TGTGCCAGCAGTCCTCAGGGGATGGTCTATAACTACACCTTC. This translates into CASSPQGMVYNYTF.

This clonotype was counted a few times. The rearrangement uses TRBV9 and TRBJ2-7; D might be TRBD2 (6 bases). Germline CDR1 reads SGDLS; CDR2 reads YYNGEE. V was shortened by 5 bases and J by 2 bases, with 11 bases between the two germline ends. The CDR3 loop spans 13 amino acids. This CDR3 reads CASRGLGPYEQYF. The CDR3 DNA sequence: TGTGCCAGCAGGGGACTGGGGCCCTACGAGCAGTACTTC.

This clonotype has more than one count but fewer than ten. J is TRBJ1-5 and V is TRBV2; tentatively, D is TRBD1 (6 bases). CDR3 length: 14 residues. V shed 6 bases and J shed 0 bases, with 9 bases lying between them. Per the germline V gene, CDR1 is SNHLY and CDR2 is FYNNEI. CDR3 loop: CASRRGNSNQPQHF. The CDR3 DNA is TGTGCCAGCAGAAGGGGGAATAGCAATCAGCCCCAGCATTTT.

This chain connects TRBV29-1 to TRBJ1-2; a possible D gene is TRBD1 (6 bases). This CDR3 contains 15 residues. V was shortened by 4 bases and J by 2 bases, with 17 bases between the two germline ends. Germline CDR1 and CDR2: SQVTM and ANQGSEA. The CDR3 region has the DNA TGCAGCGTTGGCGGGGTCTGGGACACAAACTATGGCTACACCTTC. Its translation is CSVGGVWDTNYGYTF.

This clonotype was detected only once. The chain recombines TRBV7-9 with TRBJ1-1, with D possibly matching TRBD1 (5 bases). The germline gives CDR1 SEHNR, CDR2 FQNEAQ (reference sequence). Trimming removed 7 bases at V and 8 bases at J, with 20 bases between. The length of the CDR3 is 14 residues. Here the CDR3 DNA reads TGTGCCAGCACCTATCCTCCGGGGGTGGGGGAAGCTTTCTTT. This gives the protein CASTYPPGVGEAFF.

This clonotype was seen ten or more times. The rearrangement links TRBV2 to TRBJ2-6; D possibly matches TRBD1 or TRBD2 (5 bases each). CDR1 and CDR2 (germline): SNHLY, FYNNEI. The CDR3 contains 16 residues. Trimming cost V 7 bases and J 0 bases, with 13 bases left between them. CDR3 residues: CASTEGRLSGANVLTF. CDR3 DNA: TGTGCCAGCACCGAGGGACGTCTCTCTGGGGCCAACGTCCTGACTTTC. The whole variable domain, remainder taken from reference TRBV2 and TRBJ2-6, is EPEVTQTPSHQVTQMGQEVILRCVPISNHLYFYWYRQILGQKVEFLVSFYNNEISEKSEIFDDQFSVERPDGSNFTLKIRSTKLEDSAMYFCASTEGRLSGANVLTFGAGSRLTVL.

Concerning this clonotype itself: At one of its ends the junction is not consistent with the germline gene, which may arise from a read error. This chain connects TRBV5-5 to TRBJ2-5; 8 bases are a match to TRBD2. The CDR3 extends over 16 amino acids. Looked up from germline, CDR1 is SGHKS and CDR2 is YYEKEE (reference sequence). CDR3 bases: TGTGCCTGCAGCTTGGTGGTAGCGGGGCGCCAAGAGACCCAGTACTTC. Translated: CACSLVVAGRQETQYF. The whole variable domain, filled in from reference TRBV5-5 and TRBJ2-5, reads DAGVTQSPTHLIKTRGQQVTLRCSPISGHKSVSWYQQVLGQGPQFIFQYYEKEERGRGNFPDRFSARQFPNYSSELNVNALLLGDSALYLCACSLVVAGRQETQYFGPGTRLLVL.

The chain combines TRBV6-4 with TRBJ1-1, with D possibly TRBD1 on 5 matching bases. V lost 0 bases to trimming and J lost 6 bases, with 8 bases between them. From germline, CDR1 is MRHNA and CDR2 SNTAGT. The CDR3 consists of 13 residues. The DNA for the CDR3 is TGTGCCAGCAGTGACTCGGGGGTTTCTGAAGCTTTCTTT. Its translation is CASSDSGVSEAFF.

This clonotype showed up just a few times. This chain connects TRBV2 to TRBJ1-1; 10 nucleotides align to TRBD1. The germline CDR1 and CDR2 sequences are SNHLY and FYNNEI. The CDR3 has 15 amino acids. V gave up 6 bases and J gave up 3 bases; unmatched junction bases: 7. The CDR3 protein is CASRRDRGADTEAFF. Here the CDR3 DNA reads TGTGCCAGCAGAAGGGACAGGGGTGCGGACACTGAAGCTTTCTTT.

The CDR3: CASSYGTGFGQPQHF. CDR3 DNA sequence: TGTGCCAGTAGTTATGGGACAGGGTTTGGTCAGCCCCAGCATTTT. The rearrangement uses TRBV19 and TRBJ1-5; 9 bases are shared with TRBD1. The V and J ends lost 5 bases and 6 bases, in that order; junction bases with no gene match: 8. In germline, CDR1 is LNHDA, CDR2 SQIVND (reference sequence). The CDR3 has 15 residues.

This clonotype was observed a single time. This rearrangement joins TRBV29-1 to TRBJ1-2; D is undetermined. V lost 8 bases to trimming and J lost 2 bases, with 6 bases between them. The CDR3 extends over 10 amino acids. Germline CDR1 reads SQVTM; CDR2 reads ANQGSEA. CDR3 DNA sequence: TGCAGCCATTCAAACTATGGCTACACCTTC. It codes for CSHSNYGYTF.